The 14 T cell receptor beta chains presented below share a single source sample, sequenced in a study of blood T cell repertoires in COVID-19. Measured with immunoSEQ multiplex PCR; TCRdb has only the in-frame clones, and not every one. Among 95,000 to 120,000 clones listed, about 90% were seen once. Sequencing used peripheral blood. The receptors shown here come from a woman aged 45-60 years with acute or convalescent COVID-19.

This clone has just one count. V is TRBV29-1 and J is TRBJ2-5; 8 bases map to TRBD1. The V gene end was trimmed by 7 bases and the J gene end by 0 bases; junction bases not matched to a gene: 1. Looked up from germline, CDR1 is SQVTM and CDR2 is ANQGSEA. The CDR3 runs 12 residues. CDR3: CSADRDQETQYF. CDR3 DNA: TGCAGCGCGGACAGGGACCAAGAGACCCAGTACTTC. Looking up the rest from reference TRBV29-1 and TRBJ2-5 gives the full variable domain: SAVISQKPSRDICQRGTSLTIQCQVDSQVTMMFWYRQQPGQSLTLIATANQGSEATYESGFVIDKFPISRPNLTFSTLTVSNMSPEDSSIYLCSADRDQETQYFGPGTRLLVL.

The chain recombines TRBV12-3 or TRBV12-4 with TRBJ2-3; D ambiguous. The germline V and J ends were trimmed by 3 bases and 4 bases, with 2 bases remaining between them. This CDR3 comprises 11 residues. The CDR3 is CASSFADTQYF. The CDR3 DNA sequence: TGTGCCAGCAGTTTCGCAGATACGCAGTATTTT.

The chain combines TRBV10-3 with TRBJ1-1, with D possibly being TRBD1 (6 bases). Germline lookup yields CDR1 ENHRY and CDR2 SYGVKD. This CDR3 region has 14 residues. V was cut by 3 bases and J by 6 bases, with 14 bases left in between. This CDR3 reads CAISDRGPSAEAFF. The CDR3 DNA sequence: TGTGCCATCAGTGACAGGGGACCTTCCGCTGAAGCTTTCTTT.

The chain uses TRBV5-1 and TRBJ2-1, with 7 bases identical to TRBD2. From germline, CDR1 is SGHRS and CDR2 YFSETQ. The CDR3 runs to 16 residues. V shed 1 base and J 1 base; nucleotides not matched to a gene: 5. The chain's CDR3 is CASSLSGNGSYNEQFF. The CDR3 nucleotides are TGCGCCAGCAGCTTGAGCGGGAATGGGTCCTACAATGAGCAGTTCTTC.

This chain connects TRBV6-5 to TRBJ1-1; no firm D call. Germline lookup yields CDR1 MNHEY and CDR2 SVGAGI. With 6 bases removed from V and 5 bases from J, the gap between germline ends came to 16 bases. This CDR3 spans 14 amino acids. CDR3 coding DNA: TGTGCCAGCAGCCTTCGGGCAGGAGGGACTGAAGCTTTCTTT. Translated, it gives CASSLRAGGTEAFF.

The chain uses TRBV12-5 and TRBJ1-3; TRBD1 agrees at 7 bases. J was trimmed by 5 bases and V by 1 base; bases with no gene match: 8. The CDR3 sequence is 16 residues long. Germline CDR1 and CDR2: LGHNT and FRNRAP. CDR3 sequence (DNA): TGTGCTAGTGGTTTGGCCGGGACAGAAAAGCGAAACACCATATATTTT. Encoded protein: CASGLAGTEKRNTIYF.

The gene calls are TRBV27 and TRBJ1-3; D is uncertain. The length of the CDR3 is 19 residues. From germline, CDR1 is MNHEY and CDR2 SMNVEV (reference sequence). Deletions cut 1 base from V and 2 bases from J, with 21 bases between. The CDR3: CASSLWSPGIKGAGNTIYF. CDR3 nucleotides: TGTGCCAGCAGTTTATGGTCCCCCGGAATAAAAGGAGCTGGAAACACCATATATTTT.

The genes are TRBV2 and TRBJ1-5; no reliable D call. CDR1 SNHLY and CDR2 FYNNEI come from the germline V gene. With 8 bases removed from V and 0 bases from J, the gap between germline ends came to 8 bases. CDR3 length: 13 residues. The CDR3 DNA is TGTGCCAGCCGGCAGGATAGCAATCAGCCCCAGCATTTT. It encodes CASRQDSNQPQHF.

This clone appeared once. The chain uses TRBV7-9 and TRBJ1-1, with D unresolved. This CDR3 is 12 amino acids long. From germline, CDR1 is SEHNR and CDR2 FQNEAQ (reference sequence). V lost 8 bases and J lost 4, with 11 bases in between. The CDR3 spells CASQVSTTEAFF. The CDR3 nucleotides are TGTGCCAGCCAAGTATCTACCACTGAAGCTTTCTTT. Filled out from reference TRBV7-9 and TRBJ1-1, the complete variable domain reads DTGVSQNPRHKITKRGQNVTFRCDPISEHNRLYWYRQTLGQGPEFLTYFQNEAQLEKSRLLSDRFSAERPKGSFSTLEIQRTEQGDSAMYLCASQVSTTEAFFGQGTRLTVV.

The chain uses TRBV10-3 and TRBJ1-1; 9 bases agree with TRBD1. Germline assignment: CDR1 ENHRY and CDR2 SYGVKD. J gave up 4 bases and V 7 bases, and 4 bases lay outside the gene matches. CDR3 length: 13 residues. CDR3 protein: CAIKGTGTTEAFF. DNA of the CDR3: TGTGCCATCAAGGGGACAGGGACCACTGAAGCTTTCTTT.

The chain joins TRBV9 to TRBJ1-2; tentative D call: TRBD1 (6 bases). This CDR3 is 14 amino acids long. V dropped 0 bases and J dropped 6 bases, with 12 bases sitting between them. The germline V gene encodes CDR1 SGDLS and CDR2 YYNGEE. This CDR3 reads CASSVGRGANGYTF. The CDR3 bases are TGTGCCAGCAGCGTAGGCAGGGGCGCGAATGGCTACACCTTC.

In this sample, this clone turned up once. V and J are TRBV2 and TRBJ1-4; the match to TRBD1 covers 7 bases. The V segment lost 3 bases and the J segment 8 bases; nucleotides outside the gene matches: 9. The CDR3 loop spans 15 amino acids. Germline V CDR1 and CDR2: SNHLY, FYNNEI. CDR3 loop: CASSELTGLGEKLFF. DNA of the CDR3: TGTGCCAGCAGTGAGCTGACAGGGCTAGGAGAAAAACTGTTTTTT.

The chain recombines TRBV19 with TRBJ1-4, with D possibly matching TRBD1 (5 bases). This CDR3 has 14 residues. Per germline, CDR1 LNHDA and CDR2 SQIVND (reference sequence). The V gene lost 6 bases and the J gene lost 6 bases, with 14 bases spanning the gap. DNA of the CDR3: TGTGCCAGTAGACGACCCGGGGGGGATGAAAAACTGTTTTTT. Residues: CASRRPGGDEKLFF.

This clone was detected only once. This rearrangement joins TRBV30 to TRBJ2-7; TRBD2 agrees at 7 bases. CDR1 is GTSNPN, CDR2 SVGIG, per germline (reference sequence). With 2 bases clipped from V and 6 bases from J, the junction kept 1 base outside the gene matches. The CDR3 has 11 residues. The DNA of the CDR3 is TGTGCCTGGAGTCGGGAGGCCGAGCAGTACTTC. Residues: CAWSREAEQYF.